Listed below are T cell receptor beta chains from one sample, sequenced in a study of CD8 T cells in Susac syndrome. TCRdb processed the immunoSEQ multiplex PCR reads anew with MiXCR; each CDR3 protein has one entry. The table has 120,000 or so distinct CDR3 sequences, around 94% seen once. Sequencing input: CD4+ T cells from PBMCs. The receptor source for this set is a human donor with multiple sclerosis. Both conserved end residues are part of each CDR3. The D gene is left open where the match is weak. Rows give clone size only sometimes, using once, few, many, or a class for an expanded clone.

TRBV4-2,TRBD1,TRBJ1-2,once,TGTGCCAGCAGCCAAGAAAGGGGGCCAGGTGGCTACACCTTC,CASSQERGPGGYTF
TRBV7-9,-,TRBJ1-1,-,TGTGCCAGCAGCGGGACCGCGGCTCTCCTTGAAGCTTTCTTT,CASSGTAALLEAFF
TRBV6-2/TRBV6-3,-,TRBJ2-6,-,TGTGCCAGCAGTTACGTGGTAGGGTCCACGGGCGGTCTTGGGGCCAACGTCCTGACTTTC,CASSYVVGSTGGLGANVLTF
TRBV9,TRBD1,TRBJ1-3,-,TGTGCCAGCAGCGCCCGGGACAGGGCGAGCTCTGGAAACACCATATATTTT,CASSARDRASSGNTIYF
TRBV6-6,-,TRBJ2-3,-,TGTGCCAGCACAGCCTCGAGGGATACGCAGTATTTT,CASTASRDTQYF
TRBV14,-,TRBJ1-2,-,TGTGCCAGCAGCCCGGCTAGTAGGGTGAACTATGGCTACACCTTC,CASSPASRVNYGYTF
TRBV5-4,-,TRBJ1-2,-,TGTGCCACCTCGGACAGATCATATGGCTACACCTTC,CATSDRSYGYTF
TRBV7-9,TRBD1,TRBJ1-2,-,TGTGCCAGCAGCTTACGGCAGGGGGACGGCTACACCTTC,CASSLRQGDGYTF
TRBV19,-,TRBJ1-2,-,TGTGCCAGTAGTATAGTTTTATTCCCCAACTATGGCTACACCTTC,CASSIVLFPNYGYTF
TRBV5-1,-,TRBJ1-2,once,TGCGCCAGCAGCTTGGCCGGGGGGGCGCAAAACTATGGCTACACCTTC,CASSLAGGAQNYGYTF
TRBV7-9,-,TRBJ1-2,-,TGTGCCAGCAGCTTAACCTACGGCTACACCTTC,CASSLTYGYTF
TRBV4-3,-,TRBJ1-4,-,TGCGCCAGCAGCCAAGTCAGGCCGCTTACAGGAGAAATTAATGAAAAACTGTTTTTT,CASSQVRPLTGEINEKLFF
TRBV20-1,-,TRBJ2-1,-,TGCAGTGCTTCCAACTACGACGGTAGGTCCTACAATGAGCAGTTCTTC,CSASNYDGRSYNEQFF
TRBV2,-,TRBJ2-7,-,TGTGCCAGCAGTGAAGCGCCCCAGCAGTACTTC,CASSEAPQQYF